Sequencing of this TCR beta chain was carried out in a study of blood T cells in healthy people across ages. Whole-study findings and limits: TCR beta diversity was tightly associated with the proportion of naive T cells. TCR beta diversity, measured per million T cells, fell in a roughly linear way with age.

A second PCR of 7 to 11 cycles used a sample-barcoded 5' primer and a J-beta primer mix. Each cDNA molecule carried a tag from a template-switch adaptor that contained 12 random nucleotides. One entry per CDR3 protein results from TCRdb running MiXCR on the 5' RACE reads. In the table there are under 800,000 distinct CDR3 sequences, around 46% of which are singletons. Germline CDR1 reads MNHEY; CDR2 reads SVGAGI. The CDR3 consists of 15 residues. V lost 4 bases, J lost 7 bases, and 5 bases stayed unmatched. In the case of this clonotype: The target antigen is unknown.

Total RNA, at least 5 micrograms per sample, came from PBMCs. Sequencing used blood. The V call is TRBV6-5, the J call TRBJ2-4, with TRBD2 matching over 12 bases. This receptor was identified in a woman between 55 and 75 years old in good health. The chain's CDR3 is CASSLRLAGDNIQYF. The CDR3 DNA reads as TGTGCCAGCAGTTTGAGACTAGCGGGGGATAACATTCAGTACTTC.